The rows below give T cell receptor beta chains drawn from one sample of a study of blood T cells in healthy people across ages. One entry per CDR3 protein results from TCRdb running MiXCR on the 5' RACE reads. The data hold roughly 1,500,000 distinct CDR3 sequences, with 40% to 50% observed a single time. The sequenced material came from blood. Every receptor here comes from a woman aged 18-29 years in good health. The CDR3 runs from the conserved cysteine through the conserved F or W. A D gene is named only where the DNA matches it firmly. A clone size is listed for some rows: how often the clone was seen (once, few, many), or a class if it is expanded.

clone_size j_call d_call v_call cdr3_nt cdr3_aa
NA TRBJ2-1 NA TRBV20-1 TGCAGTGCTACCCTAAGCTCCTACAATGAGCAGTTCTTC CSATLSSYNEQFF
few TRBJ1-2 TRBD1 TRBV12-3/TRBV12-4 TGTGCCAGGGGTGGGACAGTCGACTATGGCTACACCTTC CARGGTVDYGYTF
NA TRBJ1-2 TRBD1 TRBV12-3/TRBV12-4 TGTGCCAGCAGTGGGACAGTTCCTAACGATGGCTACACCTTC CASSGTVPNDGYTF
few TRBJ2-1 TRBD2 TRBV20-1 TGCAGTGCTAGAGGAGACGGGACTAGCGGATACAATGAGCAGTTCTTC CSARGDGTSGYNEQFF
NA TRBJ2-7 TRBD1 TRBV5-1 TGCGCCAGCAGCCCCGGACAGGGACTGAACGAGCAGTACTTC CASSPGQGLNEQYF
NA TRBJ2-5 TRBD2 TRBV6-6 TGTGCCAGCTTTTTGGGAGGGGCAGGGACCAATGAGCAGTACTTC CASFLGGAGTNEQYF
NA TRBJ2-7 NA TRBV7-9 TGTGCCAGCAGTCGCCCTCCTCGGGACTCCGAGCAGTACTTC CASSRPPRDSEQYF
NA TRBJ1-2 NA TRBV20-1 TGCAGTGCTAGACACCCCCGGCAGACCTCAGCTAACTATGGCTACACCTTC CSARHPRQTSANYGYTF
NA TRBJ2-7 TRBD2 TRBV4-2 TGTGCCAGCAGCCAAGATCGGGTAGCGGGGGGTCACGATCCCTACGAGCAGTACTTC CASSQDRVAGGHDPYEQYF
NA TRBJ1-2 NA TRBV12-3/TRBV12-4 TGTGCCAGCAGTTTCGTTTCCGGCTACACCTTC CASSFVSGYTF
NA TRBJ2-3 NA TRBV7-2 TGTGCCAGCAGGGTAGGGGGAGATACGCAGTATTTT CASRVGGDTQYF
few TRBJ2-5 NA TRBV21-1 TGTGCCAGCAGCACTAGTGACAGGGCTAAGAGAGAGCAGTACTTC CASSTSDRAKREQYF
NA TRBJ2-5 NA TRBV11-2 TGTGCCAGCAGCTTACAACAGGGCAGGTTAGAGACCCAGTACTTC CASSLQQGRLETQYF
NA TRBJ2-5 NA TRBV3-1 TGTGCCAGCAGCTGGGGGGGGCGTGAGGAGACCCAGTACTTC CASSWGGREETQYF
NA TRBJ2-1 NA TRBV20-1 TGCAGTGCTAGAGATTTCGGATCTACGGGTACCTACAATGAGCAGTTCTTC CSARDFGSTGTYNEQFF
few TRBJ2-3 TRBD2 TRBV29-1 TGCAGCGTCCACTCACTAGCGAGCACAGATACGCAGTATTTT CSVHSLASTDTQYF
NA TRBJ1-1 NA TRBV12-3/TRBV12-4 TGTGCCAGCAGGAGCGGGACGGGGAAAACTGAAGCTTTCTTT CASRSGTGKTEAFF
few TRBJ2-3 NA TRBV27 TGTGCCAGCAGTTTGGAGGCAGGGGGGACTAGTTTCGTAAATGGGCAGTATTTT CASSLEAGGTSFVNGQYF
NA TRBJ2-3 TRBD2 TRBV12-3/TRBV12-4 TGTGCCAGCAGGCCTAACTCCGGGATTAGGGAGGGTACGCAGTATTTT CASRPNSGIREGTQYF
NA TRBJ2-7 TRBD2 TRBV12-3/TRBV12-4 TGTGCCAGCGGAGAGAGCGGGGGGGAGTACAATGAGCAGTACTTC CASGESGGEYNEQYF
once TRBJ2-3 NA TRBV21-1 TGTGCCAGCAGCATCCCCCACACGCAGGGGAGGACAGATACGCAGTATTTT CASSIPHTQGRTDTQYF
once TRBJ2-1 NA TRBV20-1 TGCAGTGCTGGGGCAGGGAATGAGCAGTTCTTC CSAGAGNEQFF
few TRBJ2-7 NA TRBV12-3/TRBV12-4 TGTGCCAGCAGTTTTCGGCGACAGGCGCAGTACTTC CASSFRRQAQYF
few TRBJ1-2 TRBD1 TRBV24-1 TGTGCCACCAGTGATTTGCCAGGGGGCCTGGGACTTTACACCTTC CATSDLPGGLGLYTF
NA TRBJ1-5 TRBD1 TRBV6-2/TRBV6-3 TGTGCCACCCAGACAGGGGCGGGGGGTCAGCCCCAGCATTTT CATQTGAGGQPQHF
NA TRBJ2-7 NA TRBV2 TGTGCCAGCAGTGACAGGGAGGACTACGAGCAGTACTTC CASSDREDYEQYF
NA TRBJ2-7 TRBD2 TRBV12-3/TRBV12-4 TGTGCCAGCAGGCCTGCTAGCGGGGGTTCCTACGAGCAGTACTTC CASRPASGGSYEQYF
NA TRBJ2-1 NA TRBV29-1 TGCAGCGTTGGGACCTCGGGATTTACCTCCTACAATGAGCAGTTCTTC CSVGTSGFTSYNEQFF
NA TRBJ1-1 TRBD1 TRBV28 TGTGCCAGCAGTTTAAAGGACAGGGGAATGACTGAAGCTTTCTTT CASSLKDRGMTEAFF
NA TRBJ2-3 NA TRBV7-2 TGTGCCAGCAGCTTAACCCACTTAGTCGCGGATACGCAGTATTTT CASSLTHLVADTQYF
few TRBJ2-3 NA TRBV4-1 TGCGCCAGCAGCCAAGATGGAGGGAACGCAGATACGCAGTATTTT CASSQDGGNADTQYF
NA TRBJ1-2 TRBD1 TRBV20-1 TGCAGTGCTAGAGCGACAGGGAAGACTTCTAACTATGGCTACACCTTC CSARATGKTSNYGYTF
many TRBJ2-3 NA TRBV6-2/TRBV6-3 TGTGCCAGCACCTCGGCGGATACGCAGTATTTT CASTSADTQYF
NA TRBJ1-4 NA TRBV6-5 TGTGCCAGTAGTTACACCGGGGACTCAACTAATGAAAAACTGTTTTTT CASSYTGDSTNEKLFF
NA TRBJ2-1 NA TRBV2 TGTGCCAGCAGACACAGGGGAGGCAATGAGCAGTTCTTC CASRHRGGNEQFF
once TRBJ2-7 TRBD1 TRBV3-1 TGTGCCAGCAGCCAAGGAGGGACAGGACTCTACGAGCAGTACTTC CASSQGGTGLYEQYF
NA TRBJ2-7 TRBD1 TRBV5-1 TGCGCCAGCAGCTTAACTACAGGGGGCCTCGAGCAGTACTTC CASSLTTGGLEQYF
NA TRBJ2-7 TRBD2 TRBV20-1 TGCAGCGCTAGAGATCTTTTCGAGAGCGGGAGGGGCGACGAGCAGTACTTC CSARDLFESGRGDEQYF
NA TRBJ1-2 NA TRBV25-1 TGTGCCAGCAGTAAGGGAGGCCATGGCTACACCTTC CASSKGGHGYTF
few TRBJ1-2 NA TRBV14 TGTGCCAGCAGCCAAGATAGTGGGGACCCTCGCGAGAACTACACCTTC CASSQDSGDPRENYTF
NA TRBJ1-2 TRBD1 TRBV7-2 TGTGCCAGCAGCTACCGACAGGGGATACACACCTTC CASSYRQGIHTF
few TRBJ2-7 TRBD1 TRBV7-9 TGTGCCAGCAGCCAACACGGACAGGCATCCTACGAGCAGTACTTC CASSQHGQASYEQYF
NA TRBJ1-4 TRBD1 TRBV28 TGTGCCAGCAGTTTATCCCCTGACAGGGGGTTTCGGGAAAAACTGTTTTTT CASSLSPDRGFREKLFF
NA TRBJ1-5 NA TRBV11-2 TGTGCCAGCAGCCCGAGCGGGGATTATAGCAATCAGCCCCAGCATTTT CASSPSGDYSNQPQHF
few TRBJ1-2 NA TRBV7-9 TGTGCCATCAGGGGACTAAACTATGGCTACACCTTC CAIRGLNYGYTF
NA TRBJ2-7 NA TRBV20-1 TGCAGTGCTTTGACTTCCACGTCCTACAATGAGCAGTACTTC CSALTSTSYNEQYF
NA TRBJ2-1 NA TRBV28 TGTGCCAGCAGTTTATTTGGCAGGGCGGTAAATGAGCAGTTCTTC CASSLFGRAVNEQFF
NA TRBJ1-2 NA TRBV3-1 TGTGCCAGCACCACCGGGAGTTACAACTATGGCGACACCTTC CASTTGSYNYGDTF
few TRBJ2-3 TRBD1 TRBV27 TGTGCCAGCAGTTTATACTATCCGGACAGGCACTCAAGCACAGATACGCAGTATTTT CASSLYYPDRHSSTDTQYF
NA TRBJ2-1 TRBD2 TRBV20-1 TGCAGTGCTAGCTTGTTAGGGACTAGCGGTAGCTCCTACAATGAGCAGTTCTTC CSASLLGTSGSSYNEQFF